This T cell receptor (beta chain) came from a study of lymphopenia after photon versus proton radiotherapy. Worth noting for this clone: Antigen specificity is unknown.

Study-level points and caveats: In patients who died, overall survival fell as post-nadir TCR diversity dropped more. Post-nadir diversity loss with photons came from oligoclonal expansion, particularly CD8+ Temra cells. Under photons, naive T cells and diversity fell while effector/memory populations rose. Only patients who died were analyzed for survival; proton advantage is unproven.

Only in-frame clones appear in the TCRdb table, and some are missing; sequencing was by immunoSEQ multiplex PCR. The table has tens of thousands of clones, 85% seen once. Germline values: CDR1 LNHDA, CDR2 SQIVND (reference sequence). The CDR3 extends over 13 amino acids. V lost 10 bases and J lost 5; bases outside the gene matches: 7. The chain combines TRBV19 with TRBJ2-7; 11 positions agree with TRBD1. The origin of this receptor is a man in his forties or fifties with gastric cancer. The sequenced sample was peripheral blood, obtained from a patient treated with photon-based radiotherapy. The CDR3 protein is CATRPGQGDEQYF. The CDR3 region has the DNA TGTGCCACCCGACCGGGACAGGGGGACGAGCAGTACTTC.